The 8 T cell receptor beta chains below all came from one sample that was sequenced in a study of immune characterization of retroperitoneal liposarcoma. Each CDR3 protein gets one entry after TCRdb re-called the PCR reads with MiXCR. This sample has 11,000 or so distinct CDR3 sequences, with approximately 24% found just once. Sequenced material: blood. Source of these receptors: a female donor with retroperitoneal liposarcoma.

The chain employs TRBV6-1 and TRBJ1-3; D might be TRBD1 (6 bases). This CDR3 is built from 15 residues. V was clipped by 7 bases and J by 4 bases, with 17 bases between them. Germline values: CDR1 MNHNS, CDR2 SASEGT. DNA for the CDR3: TGTGCCAGCATTATCGGGGGCTTGGGGGGAAACACCATATATTTT. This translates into CASIIGGLGGNTIYF.

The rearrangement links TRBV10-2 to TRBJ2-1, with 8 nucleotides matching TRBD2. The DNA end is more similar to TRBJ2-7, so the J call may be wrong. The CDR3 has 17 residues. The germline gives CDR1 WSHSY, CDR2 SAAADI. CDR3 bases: TGCGCCAGCAGTGAGCGGGGGGGGGGCGGGAGACGTCGCGAGCAGTACTTC. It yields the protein CASSERGGGGRRREQYF.

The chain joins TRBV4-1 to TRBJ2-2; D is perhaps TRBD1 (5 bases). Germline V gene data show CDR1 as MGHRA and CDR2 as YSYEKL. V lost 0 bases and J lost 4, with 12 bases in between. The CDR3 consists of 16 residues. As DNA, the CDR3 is TGCGCCAGCAGCCAAGAACTAAGCAGGGCCACCGGGGAGCTGTTTTTT. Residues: CASSQELSRATGELFF.

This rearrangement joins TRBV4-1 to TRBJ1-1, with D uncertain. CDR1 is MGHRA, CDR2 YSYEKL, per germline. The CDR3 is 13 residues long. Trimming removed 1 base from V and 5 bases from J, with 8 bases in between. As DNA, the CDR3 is TGCGCCAGCAGCCAAGTGGCGGGGACTGAAGCTTTCTTT. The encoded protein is CASSQVAGTEAFF.

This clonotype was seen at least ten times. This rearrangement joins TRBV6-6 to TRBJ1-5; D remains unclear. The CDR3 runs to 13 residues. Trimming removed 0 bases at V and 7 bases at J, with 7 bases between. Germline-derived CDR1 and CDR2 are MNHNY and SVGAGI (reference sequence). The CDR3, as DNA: TGTGCCAGCAGTTACTCATGGGGACAGCCCCAGCATTTT. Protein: CASSYSWGQPQHF.

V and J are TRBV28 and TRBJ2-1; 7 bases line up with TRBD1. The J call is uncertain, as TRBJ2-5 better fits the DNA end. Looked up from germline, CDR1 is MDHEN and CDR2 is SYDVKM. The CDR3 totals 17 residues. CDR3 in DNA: TGTGCCAGCAGTCCTCAATACCGACAGGGATGGGAAGAGACCCAGTACTTC. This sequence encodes CASSPQYRQGWEETQYF.

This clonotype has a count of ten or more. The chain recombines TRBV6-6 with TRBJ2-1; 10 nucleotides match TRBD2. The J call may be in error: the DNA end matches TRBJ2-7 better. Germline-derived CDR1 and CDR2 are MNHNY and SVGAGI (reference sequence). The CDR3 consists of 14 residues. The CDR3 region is CASGRTSGAYEQYF. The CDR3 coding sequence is TGTGCCAGCGGTAGGACTAGCGGCGCCTACGAGCAGTACTTC.

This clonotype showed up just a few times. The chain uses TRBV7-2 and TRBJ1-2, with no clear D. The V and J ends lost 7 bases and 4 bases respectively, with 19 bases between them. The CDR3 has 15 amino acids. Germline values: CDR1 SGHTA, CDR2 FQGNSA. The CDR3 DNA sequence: TGTGCCAGCACCCCTCAGACATACATTGCCTATGGCTACACCTTC. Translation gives CASTPQTYIAYGYTF.